Each of the 32 T cell receptor beta chains below was sequenced from the same sample in a study of T cell responses to AZD1222 COVID-19 vaccine. Profiled with immunoSEQ multiplex PCR; TCRdb holds only in-frame clones, not every one. The top ten clones hold 7.1% of a sample with 110,000 or so clones, 85% to 90% of them seen once. Sequencing used peripheral blood, obtained 28 days after the second AZD1222 dose. The receptors originated from an adult who received the AZD1222 COVID-19 vaccine.

The chain combines TRBV11-2 with TRBJ1-6; D gene uncertain. The V and J ends lost 2 bases and 0 bases respectively, with 14 bases between them. The germline V gene encodes CDR1 SGHAT and CDR2 FQNNGV. This CDR3 contains 18 residues. CDR3 DNA sequence: TGTGCCAGCAGCTTATCGCGGTTACCTAGCTCCTATAATTCACCCCTCCACTTT. Encoded protein: CASSLSRLPSSYNSPLHF.

This sequence joins TRBV15 and TRBJ2-1, with 9 positions matching TRBD2. The CDR3 length is 14 residues. CDR1 is LNHNV and CDR2 is YYDKDF in the germline V gene (reference sequence). Trimming removed 6 bases from V and 4 bases from J; junction bases left unmatched: 4. The DNA of the CDR3 is TGTGCCACCAGAAGCGGGAGGCGGTACAATGAGCAGTTCTTC. Encoded protein: CATRSGRRYNEQFF.

This clone has only a few counts. The chain carries TRBV2 and TRBJ2-3, with TRBD1 as a possible D gene (5 bases). CDR3 length equals 16 residues. CDR1 SNHLY and CDR2 FYNNEI come from the germline V gene. V lost 5 bases to trimming and J lost 0 bases, with 15 bases between them. In DNA form, the CDR3 reads TGTGCCAGCAGTCCACCGCAGGGAACTAGCACAGATACGCAGTATTTT. This codes for CASSPPQGTSTDTQYF.

This rearrangement joins TRBV18 to TRBJ1-6, with 7 bases lining up with TRBD1. Germline V lookup: CDR1 KGHSH, CDR2 LQKENI. This CDR3 region has 15 residues. Trimming at V came to 0 bases and at J to 6 bases, leaving 2 bases not matched to a gene. CDR3 nucleotides: TGTGCCAGCTCACCACCGAACAGGGGTAATTCACCCCTCCACTTT. Its translation: CASSPPNRGNSPLHF.

V gene TRBV5-1 combines with J gene TRBJ1-2; 8 nucleotides agree with TRBD1. CDR3 length equals 15 residues. Germline CDR1 is SGHRS and CDR2 is YFSETQ. The junction had 9 bases not matched to a gene; V was cut back by 0 bases and J by 8 bases. CDR3 nucleotides: TGCGCCAGCAGCTTGGGGGACAGGCCCCTAGTAGGCTACACCTTC. Translating gives CASSLGDRPLVGYTF.

The sample holds a few counts of this clone. The chain combines TRBV27 with TRBJ2-7, with 8 nucleotides matching TRBD2. The CDR3 consists of 14 residues. V dropped 5 bases and J dropped 1; count of bases not matched to a gene: 4. The germline V gene has CDR1 MNHEY and CDR2 SMNVEV (reference sequence). The chain's CDR3 is CASSQAGDSYEQYF. CDR3 bases: TGTGCCAGCAGTCAAGCGGGGGATTCCTACGAGCAGTACTTC.

This rearrangement joins TRBV7-2 to TRBJ2-4, with 9 bases aligning to TRBD2. Germline-derived CDR1 and CDR2 are SGHTA and FQGNSA. The CDR3 length is 16 residues. Trimming removed 1 base from V and 9 bases from J; junction bases left unmatched: 10. This CDR3 reads CASSLGVAGVGSIQYF. The CDR3 DNA sequence: TGTGCCAGCAGCTTAGGGGTAGCGGGAGTGGGTAGCATTCAGTACTTC.

The chain employs TRBV7-2 and TRBJ2-7; 7 nucleotides agree with TRBD2. The ends lost 2 bases at V and 4 bases at J; junction bases unmatched: 11. Germline V gene data show CDR1 as SGHTA and CDR2 as FQGNSA. The CDR3 extends over 16 amino acids. In nucleotides, the CDR3 is TGTGCCAGCAGCTTAAGCTTCGCTAGCGGAACATACGAGCAGTACTTC. Encoded protein: CASSLSFASGTYEQYF.

This clone was observed once. The V call is TRBV7-8, the J call TRBJ2-3; D remains unclear. The CDR3 is made up of 13 amino acids. Trimming removed 8 bases from V and 2 bases from J, with 11 bases in between. Germline CDR1 is SGHVS and CDR2 is FQNEAQ. CDR3 coding DNA: TGTGCCAGCGCCGACCCTTACACAGATACGCAGTATTTT. It yields the protein CASADPYTDTQYF.

This chain joins TRBV20-1 and TRBJ1-2; D gene uncertain. V lost 5 bases to trimming and J lost 4 bases, with 8 bases between them. Germline V lookup: CDR1 DFQATT, CDR2 SNEGSKA (reference sequence). The CDR3 sequence is 11 residues long. Here the CDR3 reads CSAGPSYGYTF. The DNA of the CDR3 is TGCAGTGCTGGACCCAGCTATGGCTACACCTTC.

The chain recombines TRBV13 with TRBJ2-1, with no clear D. Germline V gene lookup returns CDR1 PRHDT and CDR2 FYEKMQ (reference sequence). V lost 2 bases, J lost 2 bases, and 4 bases lay in between. The CDR3 loop spans 13 amino acids. The CDR3 loop reads CASSLRTYNEQFF. CDR3 DNA: TGTGCCAGCAGCTTACGTACCTACAATGAGCAGTTCTTC.

The V call is TRBV19, the J call TRBJ2-6, with D unclear. This CDR3 region has 18 residues. CDR1 and CDR2 (germline): LNHDA, SQIVND (reference sequence). V was trimmed by 1 base and J by 0 bases, leaving 13 bases between them. The CDR3 DNA is TGTGCCAGTAGTATAGGGTCCATCTCAATCTCTGGGGCCAACGTCCTGACTTTC. Protein: CASSIGSISISGANVLTF.

This chain links TRBV4-3 with TRBJ1-1; no definite D call. The length of the CDR3 is 13 residues. CDR1 is LGHNA, CDR2 YSLEER, per germline. The V end lost 0 bases, the J end lost 0 bases, and 2 bases lay between the germline ends. Written as DNA, the CDR3 is TGCGCCAGCAGCCAAGACCTGAACACTGAAGCTTTCTTT. Amino acids: CASSQDLNTEAFF.

The chain combines TRBV7-2 with TRBJ2-5; D ambiguous. The V end lost 4 bases, the J end lost 4 bases, and 4 bases lay between the germline ends. This CDR3 region has 11 residues. Germline V gives CDR1 SGHTA, CDR2 FQGNSA. CDR3 nucleotide sequence: TGTGCCAGCAGCTCTGGAGAGACCCAGTACTTC. Encoded protein: CASSSGETQYF.

The genes are TRBV27 and TRBJ2-7; a possible D gene is TRBD2 (5 bases). There are 14 residues in the CDR3. Germline CDR1 and CDR2: MNHEY and SMNVEV (reference sequence). The V end was cut by 6 bases, the J end by 6 bases, with 18 bases between. The CDR3 DNA follows: TGTGCCAGCAGAATAGCCATTAACGGAGGCGAGCAGTACTTC. Protein: CASRIAINGGEQYF.

The chain joins TRBV3-1 (or the pseudogene TRBV3-2) to TRBJ2-5; no definite D call. This CDR3 has 15 amino acids. The germline V gene encodes CDR1 LGHDT and CDR2 YNNKEL (reference sequence). The V and J ends lost 1 base and 2 bases respectively, with 11 bases between them. This chain's CDR3 is CASSQGWGPQETQYF. DNA of the CDR3: TGTGCCAGCAGCCAAGGGTGGGGTCCTCAAGAGACCCAGTACTTC.

The rearrangement links TRBV28 to TRBJ1-3; D possibly corresponds to TRBD1 (5 bases). Trimming pared 5 bases from V and 2 bases from J, leaving 22 bases between. The CDR3 loop spans 18 amino acids. Germline V CDR1 and CDR2: MDHEN, SYDVKM. In DNA, the CDR3 is TGTGCCAGCAGTCCCTTAAGGTGGGGCACCCTAACTGGAAACACCATATATTTT. Translating it yields CASSPLRWGTLTGNTIYF.

The chain combines TRBV7-3 with TRBJ1-1; no reliable D call. Per germline, CDR1 SGHTA and CDR2 FQGTGA. The CDR3 covers 15 residues. Trimming stripped 2 bases from V and 0 bases from J, with 10 bases between. The CDR3 sequence is CASSLGGGMNTEAFF. DNA for the CDR3: TGTGCCAGCAGCTTAGGTGGAGGGATGAACACTGAAGCTTTCTTT.

This clone was observed a few times. The rearrangement joins TRBV21-1 to TRBJ1-2; the table calls TRBD1, which could not be checked here. TRBV21-1 has pseudogene status. The CDR3 covers 15 residues. The chain's CDR3 is CASSKGQGDNYGYTF. CDR3 DNA sequence: TGTGCCAGCAGCAAAGGACAGGGTGATAACTATGGCTACACCTTC.

This clone is a singleton in its sample. The chain carries TRBV9 and TRBJ2-1; the D gene is possibly TRBD2 (5 bases). Deletions cut 1 base from V and 1 base from J, with 9 bases between. The CDR3 sequence is 15 residues long. The germline CDR1 and CDR2 sequences are SGDLS and YYNGEE. The chain's CDR3 is CASSVYRDSYNEQFF. The DNA for the CDR3 is TGTGCCAGCAGCGTATATCGGGATTCCTACAATGAGCAGTTCTTC.

V usage is TRBV5-1 and J usage is TRBJ2-5; D tentatively fits TRBD1 or TRBD2 (7 bases each). The CDR3 loop spans 14 amino acids. Looked up from germline, CDR1 is SGHRS and CDR2 is YFSETQ. V was clipped by 8 bases and J by 2 bases, with 16 bases between them. CDR3 loop: CASTIQGGQETQYF. DNA for the CDR3: TGCGCCAGTACCATCCAGGGGGGGCAAGAGACCCAGTACTTC.

This chain joins TRBV21-1 and TRBJ2-2; whether TRBD1, the table's D call, matches the DNA was not checked. TRBV21-1 is classified as a pseudogene. The CDR3 is made up of 19 amino acids. The CDR3 reads CASSKALTRQGARGGELFF. The CDR3 nucleotides read TGTGCCAGCAGCAAAGCGCTAACTAGGCAGGGGGCGCGCGGGGGGGAGCTGTTTTTT.

The gene calls are TRBV7-9 and TRBJ2-5, with D tentatively TRBD1 (6 bases). The CDR3 spans 12 residues. V lost 5 bases and J 3 bases, leaving 7 bases between the germline ends. The germline V gene has CDR1 SEHNR and CDR2 FQNEAQ (reference sequence). In DNA form, the CDR3 reads TGTGCCAGCAGCCGGACAGAAGAGACCCAGTACTTC. It codes for CASSRTEETQYF.

DNA of the CDR3: TGTGCCAGCAGCTTAACGTGGGGGGTTGAAGCTTTCTTT. Amino acid sequence: CASSLTWGVEAFF. V usage is TRBV7-3 and J usage is TRBJ1-1; D is possibly TRBD1 (5 bases). The CDR3 is 13 residues long. Germline CDR1 is SGHTA and CDR2 is FQGTGA. With 0 bases removed from V and 7 bases from J, the gap between germline ends came to 9 bases.

The CDR3 reads CASSPDANTGELFF. CDR3 DNA: TGTGCCAGCTCACCGGACGCGAACACCGGGGAGCTGTTTTTT. The chain employs TRBV18 and TRBJ2-2; D uncertain. This CDR3 has 14 residues. Germline V gives CDR1 KGHSH, CDR2 LQKENI. Trimming took off 3 bases at V and 0 bases at J, with 5 bases between the two ends.

The chain combines TRBV11-1 with TRBJ2-7; 9 bases map to TRBD1. The germline V gene encodes CDR1 SGHAT and CDR2 FQDESV (reference sequence). The trim removed 1 base at V and 3 bases at J, leaving 7 bases unmatched. This CDR3 comprises 16 residues. CDR3 region: CASSLVIGQGFYEQYF. CDR3 DNA sequence: TGTGCCAGCAGCTTAGTAATCGGACAGGGGTTCTACGAGCAGTACTTC.

This chain uses TRBV6-5 with TRBJ1-1, with D possibly being TRBD1 (6 bases). From germline, CDR1 is MNHEY and CDR2 SVGAGI. V shed 0 bases and J shed 5 bases, with 10 bases lying between them. The CDR3 is 14 amino acids. The CDR3 region has the DNA TGTGCCAGCAGTTACTCGAGGGGGGGGACTGAAGCTTTCTTT. Amino acids: CASSYSRGGTEAFF.

CDR3 residues: CASTRTTRYEQYF. DNA for the CDR3: TGTGCCAGCACCAGGACCACCCGCTACGAGCAGTACTTC. The chain combines TRBV2 with TRBJ2-7; D remains unclear. Germline-derived CDR1 and CDR2 are SNHLY and FYNNEI. The CDR3 has 13 amino acids. The V and J ends lost 7 bases and 3 bases respectively, with 13 bases between them.

This chain links TRBV7-3 with TRBJ2-5; 8 bases align to TRBD1. The CDR3 has 14 residues. V gave up 3 bases and J gave up 7 bases; unmatched junction bases: 7. The germline gives CDR1 SGHTA, CDR2 FQGTGA. CDR3 DNA sequence: TGTGCCAGCAGCTTCGGACAGGGCTTGTGGACCCAGTACTTC. It codes for CASSFGQGLWTQYF.

The rearrangement links TRBV28 to TRBJ1-5; D uncertain. V gave up 3 bases and J gave up 2 bases, with 8 bases separating them. This CDR3 has 14 residues. Germline CDR1 MDHEN, CDR2 SYDVKM. For the CDR3, the DNA is TGTGCCAGCAGTTTCCTGGTACGCAATCAGCCCCAGCATTTT. Translating it yields CASSFLVRNQPQHF. Using reference TRBV28 and TRBJ1-5 for the parts outside the CDR3, the full variable domain is DVKVTQSSRYLVKRTGEKVFLECVQDMDHENMFWYRQDPGLGLRLIYFSYDVKMKEKGDIPEGYSVSREKKERFSLILESASTNQTSMYLCASSFLVRNQPQHFGDGTRLSIL.

The V and J genes are TRBV5-1 and TRBJ2-4, with 7 bases aligning to TRBD2. In germline, CDR1 is SGHRS, CDR2 YFSETQ. The V and J ends lost 4 bases and 1 base, in that order; junction bases with no gene match: 8. The CDR3 sequence is 16 residues long. The CDR3 sequence: CASSPPLGGAKNIQYF. DNA of the CDR3: TGCGCCAGCAGCCCCCCCCTCGGGGGGGCCAAAAACATTCAGTACTTC.

This chain connects TRBV30 to TRBJ2-7; 12 bases are shared with TRBD2. The length of the CDR3 is 14 residues. The germline gives CDR1 GTSNPN, CDR2 SVGIG (reference sequence). The V gene end was trimmed by 0 bases and the J gene end by 4 bases; junction bases not matched to a gene: 1. The chain's CDR3 is CAWSVLAGGYEQYF. The CDR3 DNA is TGTGCCTGGAGTGTACTAGCGGGAGGATACGAGCAGTACTTC. Full variable domain (rest looked up from reference TRBV30 and TRBJ2-7): SQTIHQWPATLVQPVGSPLSLECTVEGTSNPNLYWYRQAAGRGLQLLFYSVGIGQISSEVPQNLSASRPQDRQFILSSKKLLLSDSGFYLCAWSVLAGGYEQYFGPGTRLTVT.